Each of the 20 T cell receptor beta chains below was sequenced from the same sample in a study of blood T cell repertoires in COVID-19. Here immunoSEQ multiplex PCR was the method, and the copy in TCRdb shows in-frame clones only, minus some. This sample has hundreds of thousands of clones, with around 90% found just once. Sequenced material: PBMCs or T cells enriched from blood (not recorded which). These receptors originate from a woman in her twenties or thirties who had recovered from COVID-19.

The J gene is TRBJ1-4, the V gene TRBV27; 10 bases fit TRBD1. Germline V gene lookup returns CDR1 MNHEY and CDR2 SMNVEV (reference sequence). The CDR3 is 14 residues long. V shed 6 bases and J 13 bases; nucleotides not matched to a gene: 11. The CDR3 reads CASSLGQGVSGLFF. The CDR3 coding sequence is TGTGCCAGCAGCTTAGGACAGGGGGTGTCGGGACTGTTTTTT.

The chain couples TRBV30 to TRBJ1-1, with D possibly matching TRBD1 (6 bases). CDR1 and CDR2 from the germline V gene are GTSNPN and SVGIG (reference sequence). This CDR3 is built from 14 residues. Trimming removed 3 bases at V and 1 base at J, with 12 bases between. The CDR3 region has the DNA TGTGCCTGGAGGTTAACAGGGACGAACACTGAAGCTTTCTTT. Translating gives CAWRLTGTNTEAFF. Based on the CDR3 plus reference TRBV30 and TRBJ1-1, the full variable domain is SQTIHQWPATLVQPVGSPLSLECTVEGTSNPNLYWYRQAAGRGLQLLFYSVGIGQISSEVPQNLSASRPQDRQFILSSKKLLLSDSGFYLCAWRLTGTNTEAFFGQGTRLTVV.

This rearrangement joins TRBV6-2 or TRBV6-3 to TRBJ1-6; 9 bases are a match to TRBD1. The ends lost 6 bases at V and 9 bases at J; junction bases unmatched: 6. Germline V gives CDR1 MNHEY, CDR2 SVGEGT. The CDR3 sequence is 14 residues long. CDR3 region: CASSQQGARSPLHF. The CDR3 nucleotides are TGTGCCAGCAGCCAACAGGGGGCGCGTTCACCCCTCCACTTT.

The chain combines TRBV11-1 with TRBJ2-6; weak D call: TRBD1 (6 bases). CDR1 and CDR2 from the germline V gene are SGHAT and FQDESV (reference sequence). V lost 6 bases, J lost 4 bases, and 16 bases lay in between. This CDR3 comprises 16 residues. The CDR3 here is CASRDKDRQGANVLTF. The CDR3 DNA sequence: TGTGCCAGCAGGGATAAGGACAGACAGGGGGCCAACGTCCTGACTTTC.

This chain joins TRBV27 and TRBJ2-7, with D perhaps matching TRBD1 (5 bases). The V end was cut by 6 bases, the J end by 3 bases, with 12 bases between. This CDR3 spans 13 amino acids. CDR1 and CDR2 (germline): MNHEY, SMNVEV (reference sequence). The DNA for the CDR3 is TGTGCCAGCAGCGACAGCCCTTACTACGAGCAGTACTTC. This codes for CASSDSPYYEQYF.

The chain combines TRBV7-8 with TRBJ1-2; TRBD1 is a possible D gene (6 bases). The V end was cut by 2 bases, the J end by 2 bases, with 9 bases between. Germline CDR1 is SGHVS and CDR2 is FQNEAQ. CDR3 size: 14 residues. DNA for the CDR3: TGTGCCAGCAGCTTAAAGGGGGGGAACTATGGCTACACCTTC. Protein sequence: CASSLKGGNYGYTF.

The chain uses TRBV3-1 (or the pseudogene TRBV3-2) and TRBJ1-2, with a possible D match to TRBD1 (5 bases). Trimming took off 5 bases at V and 0 bases at J, with 10 bases between the two ends. The CDR3 is made up of 14 amino acids. Germline CDR1 LGHDT, CDR2 YNNKEL (reference sequence). The CDR3, as DNA: TGTGCCAGCAGCGTGGGGCAGTCTAACTATGGCTACACCTTC. It is translated as CASSVGQSNYGYTF.

The chain couples TRBV12-3 or TRBV12-4 to TRBJ2-3; D might be TRBD1 (6 bases). V lost 3 bases to trimming and J lost 4 bases, with 8 bases between them. There are 13 residues in the CDR3. The CDR3 spells CASSFQGPDTQYF. The CDR3 nucleotides are TGTGCCAGCAGTTTCCAGGGGCCAGATACGCAGTATTTT.

This clone was observed a handful of times. The chain recombines TRBV5-4 with TRBJ2-1, with 8 bases lining up with TRBD1. The CDR3 is made up of 15 amino acids. V trimming: 5 bases; J trimming: 2 bases; junction bases outside the gene matches: 6. Looked up from germline, CDR1 is SGHNT and CDR2 is YYREEE (reference sequence). In DNA form, the CDR3 reads TGTGCCAGCAGGCCCGGACAGGGAGCCTACAATGAGCAGTTCTTC. Translating gives CASRPGQGAYNEQFF.

The chain joins TRBV2 to TRBJ2-1; 12 nucleotides line up with TRBD2. The CDR3 loop spans 16 amino acids. Germline V lookup: CDR1 SNHLY, CDR2 FYNNEI. The junction had 9 bases not matched to a gene; V was cut back by 7 bases and J by 5 bases. The CDR3 region is CASTESRLAGDNEQFF. The CDR3 DNA sequence: TGTGCCAGCACTGAGTCCCGACTAGCGGGAGACAATGAGCAGTTCTTC.

The chain has TRBV5-4 and TRBJ1-6; 7 nucleotides line up with TRBD1. CDR3 length: 14 residues. V was clipped by 0 bases and J by 8 bases; unmatched bases: 2. CDR1 SGHNT and CDR2 YYREEE come from the germline V gene (reference sequence). CDR3 coding DNA: TGTGCCAGCAGCTTGGCAGGGGGAGATTCACCCCTCCACTTT. Amino acids: CASSLAGGDSPLHF. Full variable domain (remainder filled in from reference TRBV5-4 and TRBJ1-6): ETGVTQSPTHLIKTRGQQVTLRCSSQSGHNTVSWYQQALGQGPQFIFQYYREEENGRGNFPPRFSGLQFPNYSSELNVNALELDDSALYLCASSLAGGDSPLHFGNGTRLTVT.

The chain has TRBV18 and TRBJ1-1, with D possibly matching TRBD1 (6 bases). This CDR3 spans 15 amino acids. Germline CDR1 KGHSH, CDR2 LQKENI. Trimming took 0 bases from V and 5 from J, leaving 13 bases between them. The CDR3 DNA sequence: TGTGCCAGCTCACCACCGAACAGGGTGTGGACTGAAGCTTTCTTT. Protein sequence: CASSPPNRVWTEAFF.

A remark on this clone: Different DNA sequences within this sample yield the same CDR3. The V gene is TRBV18, the J gene TRBJ1-2; 10 nucleotides agree with TRBD1. J lost 6 bases, V lost 2 bases, and 0 bases had no gene match. This CDR3 has 13 amino acids. Germline V gene sequence: CDR1 KGHSH, CDR2 LQKENI. CDR3: CASSPGQGDGYTF. The CDR3 nucleotides are TGTGCCAGCTCACCAGGACAGGGGGATGGCTACACCTTC.

The gene calls are TRBV7-6 and TRBJ2-5; D is unclear. The CDR3 is 11 residues long. V gave up 3 bases and J gave up 3 bases, with 2 bases separating them. Germline V gene lookup returns CDR1 SGHVS and CDR2 FNYEAQ. DNA of the CDR3: TGTGCCAGCAGCTTTAAAGAGACCCAGTACTTC. Its protein is CASSFKETQYF.

The chain links TRBV6-5 to TRBJ2-7; 11 bases are a match to TRBD2. Germline V gene data show CDR1 as MNHEY and CDR2 as SVGAGI. With V trimmed by 5 bases and J by 2 bases, 2 bases remained unmatched. This CDR3 spans 14 amino acids. The CDR3: CASSRLAGTYEQYF. For the CDR3, the DNA is TGTGCCAGCAGTCGACTAGCGGGGACCTACGAGCAGTACTTC.

This clone turned up a few times. V and J are TRBV29-1 and TRBJ2-7, with 7 bases fitting TRBD1. The CDR3 length is 12 residues. The germline gives CDR1 SQVTM, CDR2 ANQGSEA. V lost 5 bases, J lost 0 bases, and 1 base stayed unmatched. The CDR3 here is CSVTGVSYEQYF. CDR3 bases: TGCAGCGTTACAGGGGTCTCCTACGAGCAGTACTTC.

The chain is built from TRBV9 and TRBJ2-5; 12 nucleotides line up with TRBD2. The V segment lost 0 bases and the J segment 1 base; nucleotides outside the gene matches: 4. Germline CDR1 reads SGDLS; CDR2 reads YYNGEE. This CDR3 has 17 residues. CDR3 in amino acids: CASSVDTSGGLQETQYF. The CDR3 DNA reads TGTGCCAGCAGCGTAGACACTAGCGGGGGGCTCCAAGAGACCCAGTACTTC.

The chain is built from TRBV5-1 and TRBJ1-1; D gene ambiguous. This CDR3 region has 14 residues. CDR1 SGHRS and CDR2 YFSETQ come from the germline V gene. With 1 base removed from V and 3 bases from J, the gap between germline ends came to 10 bases. The DNA for the CDR3 is TGCGCCAGCAGCTTGACCCCTAGGTACACTGAAGCTTTCTTT. Translating gives CASSLTPRYTEAFF.

The rearrangement joins TRBV9 to TRBJ2-1, with TRBD2 identical over 11 bases. This CDR3 comprises 15 residues. Germline V gene data show CDR1 as SGDLS and CDR2 as YYNGEE. After removal of 4 bases from V and 7 bases from J, the junction contained 7 bases not matched to a gene. The CDR3 DNA is TGTGCCAGCAGCCTACTAGCGGGAGAGACGAATGAGCAGTTCTTC. Protein: CASSLLAGETNEQFF.

The CDR3: CASSLVGPSGGYEQYF. In nucleotides, the CDR3 is TGTGCCAGCAGCTTAGTTGGGCCTAGCGGGGGCTACGAGCAGTACTTC. The gene calls are TRBV7-2 and TRBJ2-7; the match to TRBD2 covers 10 bases. The V gene end was trimmed by 1 base and the J gene end by 3 bases; junction bases not matched to a gene: 6. The germline gives CDR1 SGHTA, CDR2 FQGNSA. The CDR3 covers 16 residues.